The source of this T cell receptor beta chain is a study of tumor and adjacent non-tumor tissue in lung cancer. TCRbeta libraries were built with three rounds of nested PCR, modified from ARM-PCR. MiXCR, run by TCRdb on the multiplex PCR reads, gives a single entry per CDR3 protein. The sample contains more than 45,000 distinct CDR3 sequences, about 70% of which appear only once. Trimming took 6 bases from V and 5 from J; bases not matched to a gene: 5. This CDR3 is 12 amino acids long. The germline CDR1 and CDR2 sequences are SQVTM and ANQGSEA. RNA was extracted from bulk tissue without any cell sorting. More than 3 cm separated this lung sample from the edge of the tumor.

The source is a woman aged 55-70 years with non-small cell lung cancer. Input material: distant non-tumor lung tissue. The chain recombines TRBV29-1 with TRBJ1-1, with 8 nucleotides matching TRBD1. The CDR3 DNA is TGCAGCGTCATGGACAGGGATACTGAAGCTTTCTTT. Translation: CSVMDRDTEAFF.